One TCR beta chain is described in this entry. The antigen is undetermined. Losses at the gene ends were 7 bases for V and 4 bases for J; bases not matched to a gene: 25. Germline CDR1 SEHNR, CDR2 FQNEAQ (reference sequence). The CDR3 covers 20 residues. The entry originates in a study of CD4 T cells in relation to SARS-CoV-2 and coronaviruses. Profiling relied on immunoSEQ multiplex PCR, and the TCRdb table lists in-frame clones only, not all of them. The repertoire consists of about 19,000 clones, with around 81% occurring once and the leading ten covering around a tenth. CD4+ T cells from unexposed donors were obtained before the COVID-19 pandemic (2011-2018). The cells were cultured for approximately ten days before CD4+ T cells were isolated. Cultures held under 2.5 million PBMCs per well with roughly 10 IU/ml IL-2.

The receptor was derived from a human donor in good health. Material: CD4+ T cells from PBMCs, cultured in vitro. The genes are TRBV7-9 and TRBJ2-5, with 9 positions matching TRBD1. CDR3 in amino acids: CASTKTALGTGSPSGETQYF. The CDR3 coding sequence is TGTGCCAGCACCAAAACAGCCCTAGGGACAGGGTCGCCCTCGGGAGAGACCCAGTACTTC.